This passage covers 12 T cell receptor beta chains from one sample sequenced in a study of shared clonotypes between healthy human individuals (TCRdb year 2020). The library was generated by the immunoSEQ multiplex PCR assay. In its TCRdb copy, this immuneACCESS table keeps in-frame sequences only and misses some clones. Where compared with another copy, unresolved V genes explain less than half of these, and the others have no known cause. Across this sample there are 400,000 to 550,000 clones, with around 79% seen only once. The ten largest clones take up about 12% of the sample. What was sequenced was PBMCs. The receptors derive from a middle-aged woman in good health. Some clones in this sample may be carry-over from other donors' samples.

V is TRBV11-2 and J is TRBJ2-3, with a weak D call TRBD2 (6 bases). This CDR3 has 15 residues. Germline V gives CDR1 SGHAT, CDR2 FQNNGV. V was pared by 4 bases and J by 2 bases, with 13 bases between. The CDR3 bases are TGTGCCAGCAGCTACAGAGGGACTTACACAGATACGCAGTATTTT. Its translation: CASSYRGTYTDTQYF. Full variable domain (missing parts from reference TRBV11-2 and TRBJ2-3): EAGVAQSPRYKIIEKRQSVAFWCNPISGHATLYWYQQILGQGPKLLIQFQNNGVVDDSQLPKDRFSAERLKGVDSTLKIQPAKLEDSAVYLCASSYRGTYTDTQYFGPGTRLTVL.

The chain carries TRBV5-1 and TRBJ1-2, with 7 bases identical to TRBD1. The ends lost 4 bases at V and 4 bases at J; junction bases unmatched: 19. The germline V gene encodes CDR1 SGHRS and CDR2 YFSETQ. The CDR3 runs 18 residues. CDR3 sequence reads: CASSPRRQGAPLTYGYTF. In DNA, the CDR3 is TGCGCCAGCAGCCCTAGGCGACAGGGCGCTCCCCTTACCTATGGCTACACCTTC.

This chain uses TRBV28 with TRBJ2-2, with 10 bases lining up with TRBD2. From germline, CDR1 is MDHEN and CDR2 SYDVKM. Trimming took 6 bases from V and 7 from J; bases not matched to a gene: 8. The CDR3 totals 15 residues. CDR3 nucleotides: TGTGCCAGCAGAACGCGGCTAGCGGGAGTCGGGGAGCTGTTTTTT. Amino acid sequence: CASRTRLAGVGELFF.

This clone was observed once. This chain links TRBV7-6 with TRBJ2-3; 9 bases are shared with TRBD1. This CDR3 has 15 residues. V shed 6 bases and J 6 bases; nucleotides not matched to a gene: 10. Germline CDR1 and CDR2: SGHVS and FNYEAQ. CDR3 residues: CASRNGTGHSDTQYF. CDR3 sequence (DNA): TGTGCCAGCAGAAACGGGACAGGGCATTCGGATACGCAGTATTTT.

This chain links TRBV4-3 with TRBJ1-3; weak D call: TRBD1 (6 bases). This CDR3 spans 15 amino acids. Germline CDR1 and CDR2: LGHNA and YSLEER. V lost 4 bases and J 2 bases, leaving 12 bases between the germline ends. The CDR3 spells CASSREGGPGNTIYF. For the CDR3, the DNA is TGCGCCAGCAGCCGGGAGGGGGGGCCTGGAAACACCATATATTTT.

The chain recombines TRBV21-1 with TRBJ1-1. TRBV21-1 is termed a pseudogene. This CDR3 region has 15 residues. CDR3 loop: CASSKDPWDEGEAFF. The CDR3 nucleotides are TGTGCCAGCAGCAAAGACCCTTGGGACGAGGGCGAAGCTTTCTTT.

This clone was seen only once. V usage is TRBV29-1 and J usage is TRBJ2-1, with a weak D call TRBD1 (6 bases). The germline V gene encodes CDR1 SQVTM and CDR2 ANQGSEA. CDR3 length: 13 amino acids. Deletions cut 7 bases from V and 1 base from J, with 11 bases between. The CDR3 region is CSAHDRSYNEQFF. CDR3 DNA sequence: TGCAGCGCTCATGACAGGTCCTACAATGAGCAGTTCTTC.

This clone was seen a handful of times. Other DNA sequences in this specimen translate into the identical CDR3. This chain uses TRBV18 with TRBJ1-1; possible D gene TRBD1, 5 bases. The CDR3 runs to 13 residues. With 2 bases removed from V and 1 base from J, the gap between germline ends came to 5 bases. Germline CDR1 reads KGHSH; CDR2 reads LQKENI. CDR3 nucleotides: TGTGCCAGCTCACCAGGACAGAACACTGAAGCTTTCTTT. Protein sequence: CASSPGQNTEAFF.

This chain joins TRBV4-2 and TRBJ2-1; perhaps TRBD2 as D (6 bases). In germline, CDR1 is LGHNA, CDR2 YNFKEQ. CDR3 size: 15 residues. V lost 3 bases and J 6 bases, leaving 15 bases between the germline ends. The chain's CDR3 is CASSHVGLRSNEQFF. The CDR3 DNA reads TGTGCCAGCAGCCATGTAGGACTACGGTCCAATGAGCAGTTCTTC.

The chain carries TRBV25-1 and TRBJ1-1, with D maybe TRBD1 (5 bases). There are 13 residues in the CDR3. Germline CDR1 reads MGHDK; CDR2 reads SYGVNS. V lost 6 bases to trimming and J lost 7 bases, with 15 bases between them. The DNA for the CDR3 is TGTGCCAGCAGCCTACGGCCCGACAGTGAAGCTTTCTTT. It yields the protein CASSLRPDSEAFF.

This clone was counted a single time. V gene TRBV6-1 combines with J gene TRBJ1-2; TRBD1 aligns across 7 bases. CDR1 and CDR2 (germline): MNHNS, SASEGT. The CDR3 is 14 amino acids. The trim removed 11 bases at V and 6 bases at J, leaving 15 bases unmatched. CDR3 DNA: TGTGCCGCCGACAGGGACGAGGTCCTGAATGGCTACACCTTC. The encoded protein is CAADRDEVLNGYTF.

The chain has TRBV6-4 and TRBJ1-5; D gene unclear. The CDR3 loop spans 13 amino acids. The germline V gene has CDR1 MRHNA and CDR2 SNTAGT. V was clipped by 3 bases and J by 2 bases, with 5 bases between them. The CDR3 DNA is TGTGCCAGCAGTGAGTTCGGCAATCAGCCCCAGCATTTT. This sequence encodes CASSEFGNQPQHF.